The 27 T cell receptor beta chains below come from one sample, sequenced in a study of human T cells and chemical hapten exposure. TCRdb passed the RACE reads through MiXCR, listing each CDR3 protein once. The data show some 400,000 distinct CDR3 sequences, with approximately 5.1% seen just once and approximately 2.8% held by the top ten. The time point here: pre-sensitization, week 0. Treatment described: therapeutic diphenylcyclopropenone sensitization with weekly scalp DPC. Sequencing was performed on whole blood, taken in connection with sensitization to the hapten diphenylcyclopropenone (DPC). These receptors were taken from a woman in her fifties or sixties with alopecia areata. Some clones in this sample may be carry-over from other donors' samples.

This clonotype came up many times. V gene TRBV4-3 combines with J gene TRBJ2-2; D is possibly TRBD1 (5 bases). CDR1 is LGHNA and CDR2 is YSLEER in the germline V gene. Trimming pared 1 base from V and 1 base from J, leaving 10 bases between. The CDR3 runs to 16 residues. CDR3 residues: CASSQVGALNTGELFF. The CDR3 DNA sequence: TGCGCCAGCAGCCAAGTTGGGGCTCTGAACACCGGGGAGCTGTTTTTT.

This clonotype was seen repeatedly, ten times or more. The chain is built from TRBV5-6 and TRBJ1-2, with 7 bases fitting TRBD1. CDR1 and CDR2 (germline): SGHDT, YYEEEE. The junction had 6 bases not matched to a gene; V was cut back by 4 bases and J by 0 bases. The CDR3 length is 15 residues. The CDR3, as DNA: TGTGCCAGCAGCACCGGGACAGCTGCTAACTATGGCTACACCTTC. It codes for CASSTGTAANYGYTF.

This chain links TRBV28 with TRBJ2-7; TRBD1 aligns across 7 bases. CDR3 length equals 13 residues. Germline V gives CDR1 MDHEN, CDR2 SYDVKM. The J segment lost 2 bases and the V segment lost 8 bases, leaving 6 bases of the junction unmatched. The CDR3 region is CASGTVKAYEQYF. CDR3 DNA sequence: TGTGCCAGCGGGACAGTCAAAGCCTACGAGCAGTACTTC.

This clonotype was detected ten times or more. V gene TRBV27 combines with J gene TRBJ2-1; 9 bases line up with TRBD2. From germline, CDR1 is MNHEY and CDR2 SMNVEV (reference sequence). The CDR3 length is 16 residues. J gave up 6 bases and V 1 base, and 7 bases lay outside the gene matches. CDR3 nucleotide sequence: TGTGCCAGCAGTTTATTATTGGCGGGGGGGCCCAATGAGCAGTTCTTC. Its protein product is CASSLLLAGGPNEQFF.

In this sample, this clonotype turned up many times. The junction does not match germline at one end; this may be a read error. The J gene is TRBJ2-5, the V gene TRBV12-3 or TRBV12-4, with 9 bases aligning to TRBD2. This CDR3 has 13 amino acids. The CDR3 DNA sequence: TGTGCCAGCAGTTTAGGAGCGGGGGGACGTCTAGACTTC. Translation gives CASSLGAGGRLDF.

This clonotype has a handful of counts. This chain joins TRBV6-6 and TRBJ2-3, with 16 bases aligning to TRBD2. J was trimmed by 11 bases and V by 4 bases; bases with no gene match: 12. CDR3 size: 17 residues. Germline values: CDR1 MNHNY, CDR2 SVGAGI (reference sequence). CDR3 amino acids: CASSSGTSGGAGLKQYF. The CDR3 nucleotides read TGTGCCAGCAGTTCCGGGACTAGCGGGGGGGCCGGTTTGAAGCAGTATTTT.

This clonotype was counted only a few times. CDR3: CASSQGAVNQPQHF. The CDR3 nucleotides read TGTGCCAGCAGCCAAGGGGCAGTAAATCAGCCCCAGCATTTT. The chain couples TRBV14 to TRBJ1-5; D gene ambiguous. The CDR3 consists of 14 residues. V was pared by 1 base and J by 4 bases, with 8 bases between. CDR1 is SGHDN and CDR2 is FVKESK in the germline V gene.

In this sample, this clonotype turned up many times. The chain carries TRBV5-1 and TRBJ1-6, with D unresolved. Between the trimmed V and J ends, which lost 3 bases and 0 bases, there was a span of 19 bases. CDR1 is SGHRS, CDR2 YFSETQ, per germline. The CDR3 loop spans 19 amino acids. CDR3 nucleotides: TGCGCCAGCAGCTCGGAGGACGGCATAGGGAGCTCCTATAATTCACCCCTCCACTTT. The encoded protein is CASSSEDGIGSSYNSPLHF.

This clonotype was counted between two and nine times. The CDR3 DNA reads TGTGCCAGCAGCCCGCCCGGGACAGGGAAAGGTCAGCCCCAGCATTTT. Translating gives CASSPPGTGKGQPQHF. This rearrangement joins TRBV7-3 to TRBJ1-5; 9 bases fit TRBD1. The J segment lost 6 bases and the V segment lost 5 bases, leaving 11 bases of the junction unmatched. The germline gives CDR1 SGHTA, CDR2 FQGTGA. The CDR3 contains 16 residues.

This clonotype was counted ten times or more. The chain links TRBV6-6 to TRBJ2-7; TRBD1 agrees at 9 bases. V gave up 5 bases and J gave up 4 bases; unmatched junction bases: 12. In germline, CDR1 is MNHNY, CDR2 SVGAGI (reference sequence). The CDR3 covers 16 residues. CDR3 in amino acids: CASSGVPGQGAYEQYF. The CDR3 DNA sequence: TGTGCCAGCAGTGGGGTCCCGGGACAGGGAGCGTACGAGCAGTACTTC.

This clonotype has a count of ten or more. V gene TRBV6-2 or TRBV6-3 combines with J gene TRBJ2-3, with D perhaps matching TRBD2 (6 bases). Germline V gives CDR1 MNHEY, CDR2 SVGEGT. V was pared by 2 bases and J by 4 bases, with 19 bases between. CDR3 size: 17 residues. This CDR3 is CASSYRPGLLPPDTQYF. CDR3 sequence (DNA): TGTGCCAGCAGTTACAGGCCGGGACTCCTCCCCCCAGATACGCAGTATTTT.

This clonotype was found many times. J is TRBJ2-3 and V is TRBV7-2, with D tentatively TRBD1 (7 bases). This CDR3 region has 14 residues. The germline V gene has CDR1 SGHTA and CDR2 FQGNSA. With 1 base removed from V and 13 bases from J, the gap between germline ends came to 18 bases. The CDR3 reads CASSLESARGVEYF. The CDR3 DNA is TGTGCCAGCAGCTTAGAATCGGCCAGGGGGGTTGAGTATTTT.

This clonotype was observed a handful of times. J is TRBJ2-7 and V is TRBV11-2; 7 positions match TRBD1. The CDR3 totals 14 residues. With 4 bases clipped from V and 6 bases from J, the junction kept 9 bases outside the gene matches. The germline CDR1 and CDR2 sequences are SGHAT and FQNNGV. The CDR3, as DNA: TGTGCCAGCAGCTCTCAGACAGGGCCCAGCGAGCAGTACTTC. This codes for CASSSQTGPSEQYF.

This clonotype was detected ten times or more. The chain uses TRBV4-3 and TRBJ2-3; tentative D call: TRBD2 (6 bases). Germline values: CDR1 LGHNA, CDR2 YSLEER. CDR3 length: 15 amino acids. V was trimmed by 8 bases and J by 2 bases, leaving 17 bases between them. The DNA of the CDR3 is TGCGCCAGCTCCACTGGGAGGACGGCCACAGATACGCAGTATTTT. This sequence encodes CASSTGRTATDTQYF.

This clonotype was seen ten or more times. The V and J genes are TRBV7-9 and TRBJ1-6; D uncertain. This CDR3 is built from 15 residues. Trimming shortened V by 1 base and J by 3 bases, and 7 bases separated the two germline ends. The germline V gene encodes CDR1 SEHNR and CDR2 FQNEAQ (reference sequence). The CDR3 DNA reads as TGTGCCAGCAGCTTAGGGGAGTACTATAATTCACCCCTCCACTTT. Translated, it gives CASSLGEYYNSPLHF.

This clonotype was detected many times. The chain employs TRBV12-3 or TRBV12-4 and TRBJ1-5, with D maybe TRBD1 (5 bases). V was trimmed by 5 bases and J by 7 bases, leaving 9 bases between them. The CDR3 is made up of 12 amino acids. In nucleotides, the CDR3 is TGTGCCAGCAGTACGGGGGGGCAGCCCCAGCATTTT. It codes for CASSTGGQPQHF.

In this sample, this clonotype turned up many times. This chain connects TRBV28 to TRBJ1-5; 7 positions match TRBD1. V lost 7 bases to trimming and J lost 2 bases; unmatched junction nucleotides: 5. CDR1 and CDR2 (germline): MDHEN, SYDVKM. The CDR3 spans 14 residues. The CDR3 reads CASTLQGGNQPQHF. Here the CDR3 DNA reads TGTGCCAGCACACTCCAGGGGGGCAATCAGCCCCAGCATTTT.

The table lists this clonotype with many counts. The V and J genes are TRBV12-3 or TRBV12-4 and TRBJ1-5; no definite D call. There are 14 residues in the CDR3. V shed 6 bases and J shed 2 bases, with 11 bases lying between them. The CDR3 loop is CASSVDSGNQPQHF. The CDR3, as DNA: TGTGCCAGCAGCGTTGATTCGGGCAATCAGCCCCAGCATTTT.

This clonotype was counted between two and nine times. The genes are TRBV4-2 and TRBJ1-3, with 7 nucleotides matching TRBD1. The CDR3 consists of 16 residues. CDR1 and CDR2 (germline): LGHNA, YNFKEQ. V gave up 3 bases and J gave up 4 bases; unmatched junction bases: 9. The CDR3 reads CASSHSRDRVGNTIYF. CDR3 coding DNA: TGTGCCAGCAGCCATTCCCGCGACAGGGTCGGAAACACCATATATTTT.

The rearrangement uses TRBV12-2 and TRBJ1-5. TRBV12-2 is annotated as a pseudogene. The CDR3 sequence is 15 residues long. Here the CDR3 DNA reads TGTGCAAGTCGCTTGGGGCCCACCGGCAATCAGCCCCAGCATTTT. As protein: CASRLGPTGNQPQHF.

This clonotype was found many times. J is TRBJ2-5 and V is TRBV27; D unclear. The CDR3 has 13 residues. CDR1 and CDR2 (germline): MNHEY, SMNVEV (reference sequence). V was shortened by 6 bases and J by 5 bases, with 13 bases between the two germline ends. In DNA, the CDR3 is TGTGCCAGCAGCTTTAGTGGCAAGGAGACCCAGTACTTC. This codes for CASSFSGKETQYF.

The chain is built from TRBV9 and TRBJ1-1; D is ambiguous. V lost 3 bases to trimming and J lost 6 bases, with 18 bases between them. Germline assignment: CDR1 SGDLS and CDR2 YYNGEE. CDR3 size: 15 residues. In DNA form, the CDR3 reads TGTGCCAGCAGCGGAGAACAGTTAGGAACGCCTGAAGCTTTCTTT. This codes for CASSGEQLGTPEAFF.

This clonotype was recorded at least ten times. The rearrangement uses TRBV29-1 and TRBJ2-3; TRBD1 agrees at 9 bases. CDR3 length equals 14 residues. CDR1 is SQVTM and CDR2 is ANQGSEA in the germline V gene. V lost 8 bases and J lost 4; bases outside the gene matches: 10. CDR3: CSMADRGSADTQYF. The CDR3 bases are TGCAGCATGGCCGACAGGGGGTCCGCAGATACGCAGTATTTT.

This clonotype was detected many times. The V and J genes are TRBV7-2 and TRBJ2-1; TRBD2 matches 12 bases. Germline assignment: CDR1 SGHTA and CDR2 FQGNSA. V trimming: 5 bases; J trimming: 5 bases; junction bases outside the gene matches: 4. The CDR3 runs 15 residues. The CDR3 region is CASSKLAGGNNEQFF. DNA for the CDR3: TGTGCCAGCAGCAAACTAGCGGGGGGCAACAATGAGCAGTTCTTC.

This clonotype was observed a few times. V gene TRBV6-5 combines with J gene TRBJ2-6, with D perhaps matching TRBD2 (6 bases). The CDR3 runs 17 residues. CDR1 and CDR2 from the germline V gene are MNHEY and SVGAGI. V was shortened by 8 bases and J by 1 base, with 18 bases between the two germline ends. The CDR3 coding sequence is TGTGCCAGCGCGGAGGGGCCGCCGGGTTCTGGGGCCAACGTCCTGACTTTC. Amino acids: CASAEGPPGSGANVLTF.

The chain joins TRBV9 to TRBJ2-3; 12 nucleotides agree with TRBD2. The CDR3 is 15 residues long. V trimming: 3 bases; J trimming: 4 bases; junction bases outside the gene matches: 3. CDR1 is SGDLS and CDR2 is YYNGEE in the germline V gene. The CDR3 spells CASSASGRAADTQYF. CDR3 nucleotide sequence: TGTGCCAGCAGCGCTAGCGGGAGGGCCGCAGATACGCAGTATTTT.

This clonotype was picked up many times. The rearrangement joins TRBV6-1 to TRBJ1-2, with 10 bases aligning to TRBD1. This CDR3 is 15 amino acids long. Germline V gives CDR1 MNHNS, CDR2 SASEGT. Trimming removed 3 bases from V and 4 bases from J; junction bases left unmatched: 5. The CDR3 DNA sequence: TGTGCCAGCAGTGAGGGACAGGGGACGCTCTATGGCTACACCTTC. Its translation: CASSEGQGTLYGYTF.